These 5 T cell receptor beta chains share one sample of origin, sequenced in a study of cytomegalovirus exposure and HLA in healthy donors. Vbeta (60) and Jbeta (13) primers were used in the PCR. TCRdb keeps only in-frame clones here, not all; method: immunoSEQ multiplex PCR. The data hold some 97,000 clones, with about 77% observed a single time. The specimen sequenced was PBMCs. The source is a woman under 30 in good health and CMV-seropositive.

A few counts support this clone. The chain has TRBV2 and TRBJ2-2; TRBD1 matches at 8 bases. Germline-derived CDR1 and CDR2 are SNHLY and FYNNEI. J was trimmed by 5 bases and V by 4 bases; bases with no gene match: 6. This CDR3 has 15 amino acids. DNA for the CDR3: TGTGCCAGCAGTGTCCGGACAGGGCTAACCGGGGAGCTGTTTTTT. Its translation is CASSVRTGLTGELFF.

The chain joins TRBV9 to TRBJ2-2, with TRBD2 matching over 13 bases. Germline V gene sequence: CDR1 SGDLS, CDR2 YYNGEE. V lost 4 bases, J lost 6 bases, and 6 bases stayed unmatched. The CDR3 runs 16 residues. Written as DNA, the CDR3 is TGTGCCAGCAGCCTCGGACTAGCGGGAGTAGCCGGGGAGCTGTTTTTT. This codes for CASSLGLAGVAGELFF.

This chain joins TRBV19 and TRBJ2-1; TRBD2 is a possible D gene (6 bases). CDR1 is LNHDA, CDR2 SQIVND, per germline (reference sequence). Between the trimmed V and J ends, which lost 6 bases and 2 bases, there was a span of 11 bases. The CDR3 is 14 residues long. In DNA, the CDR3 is TGTGCCAGTAGGATTCTAGCGACCTACAATGAGCAGTTCTTC. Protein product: CASRILATYNEQFF.

CDR3 DNA sequence: TGTGCCGTCCTAGGGGGCCCGCACTACGAGCAGTACTTC. Translating gives CAVLGGPHYEQYF. The chain links TRBV25-1 to TRBJ2-7; 7 bases are shared with TRBD1. This CDR3 spans 13 amino acids. Germline CDR1 is MGHDK and CDR2 is SYGVNS. V lost 11 bases, J lost 3 bases, and 10 bases stayed unmatched.

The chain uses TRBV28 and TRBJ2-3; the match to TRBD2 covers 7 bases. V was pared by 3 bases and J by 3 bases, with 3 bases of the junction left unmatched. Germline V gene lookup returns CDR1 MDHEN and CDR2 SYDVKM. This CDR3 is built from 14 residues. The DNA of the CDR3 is TGTGCCAGCAGTTTCTCGCGGGAGACAGATACGCAGTATTTT. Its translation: CASSFSRETDTQYF.